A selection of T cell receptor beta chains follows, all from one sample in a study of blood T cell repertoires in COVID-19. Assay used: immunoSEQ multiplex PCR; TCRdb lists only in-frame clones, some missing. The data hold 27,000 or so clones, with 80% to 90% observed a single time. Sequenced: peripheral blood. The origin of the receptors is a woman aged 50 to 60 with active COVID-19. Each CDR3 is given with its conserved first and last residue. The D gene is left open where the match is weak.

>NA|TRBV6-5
CASSGGGSRRNEQFF
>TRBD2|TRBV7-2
CASSFGLDLYNEQFF
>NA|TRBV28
CATVLETEAFF
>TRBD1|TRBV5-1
CASSSQGVDGYTF
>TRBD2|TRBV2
CASSLSGGSYNEQFF
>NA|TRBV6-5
CASNGGGAADTQYF
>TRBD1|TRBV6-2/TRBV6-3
CASSYEGTGTYEQYF
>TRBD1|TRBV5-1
CASTLTGGSGELFF
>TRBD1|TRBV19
CASSIGTGLRYEQYF
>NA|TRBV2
CASSRDTTPNTEAFF
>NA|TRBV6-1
CASSGSGSYNEQFF
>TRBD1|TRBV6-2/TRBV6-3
CASSSPRTGHTEAFF
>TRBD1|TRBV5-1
CASSQGTGVYNEQFF
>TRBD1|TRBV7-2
CASSQTGISYEQYF
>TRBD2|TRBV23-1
CASSQPASGTGELFF
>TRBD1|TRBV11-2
CASSFAGTGRGEQYF
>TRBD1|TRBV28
CASSSGPGTAEQYF
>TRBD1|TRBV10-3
CAISAAGGTEAFF
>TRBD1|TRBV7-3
CASSVTGTGYSRGEQFF
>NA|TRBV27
CASSDRRSSYNEQFF
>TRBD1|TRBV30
CALNDRAGGYTF
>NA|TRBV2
CASKPGTDTQYF
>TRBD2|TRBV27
CASSSSRTSGYYNEQFF
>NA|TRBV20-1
CSGQGGEKLFF
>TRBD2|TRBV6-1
CASSERGLAGYNEQFF
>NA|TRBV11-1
CASSLSVGDTSYEQYF
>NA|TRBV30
CAWDPGRGSYNEQFF
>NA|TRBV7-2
CASSAQGNEQYF
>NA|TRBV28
CASSLGWTDTQYF
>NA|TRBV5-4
CASSGGQNPNEKLFF
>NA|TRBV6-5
CASSYDLQGSYGYTF
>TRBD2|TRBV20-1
CSASSGVYNEQFF
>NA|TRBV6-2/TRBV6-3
CASSRLQTGELFF
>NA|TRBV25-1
CASGGHPYNSPLHF
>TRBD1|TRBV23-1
CASSHPGTARGYTF
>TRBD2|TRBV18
CASSPQRELYEQYF
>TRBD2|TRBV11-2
CASSLGTSSSYEQYF
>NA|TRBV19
CASSIAPGMNTEAFF
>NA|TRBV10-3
CAISPGDGGIYEQFF
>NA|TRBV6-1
CASSAGPGQPGSPQHF
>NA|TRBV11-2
CASRGEANTEAFF
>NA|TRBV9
CASSVASGTDTQYF
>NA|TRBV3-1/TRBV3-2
CASSPGDKNIQYF
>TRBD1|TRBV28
CATEGGMNTEAFF
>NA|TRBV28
CASSPLTGAGYTF
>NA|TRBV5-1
CASSGTTGSNSPLHF
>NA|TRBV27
CASSLGQKYNEQFF
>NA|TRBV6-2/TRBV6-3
CASSYGEDTEAFF
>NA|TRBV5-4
CASSIDGGRYEQYF
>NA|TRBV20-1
CSAQTSYEQYF
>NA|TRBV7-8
CASSHHFGGRETQYF
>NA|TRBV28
CASSKRKTQYF
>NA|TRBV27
CASRYAPGGDYGYTF
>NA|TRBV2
CASSELGAGKIQYF
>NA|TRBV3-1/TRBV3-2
CASSQAVSTNYGYTF
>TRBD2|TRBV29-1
CSVRRGSGNQETQYF
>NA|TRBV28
CASSTGTNYGYTF